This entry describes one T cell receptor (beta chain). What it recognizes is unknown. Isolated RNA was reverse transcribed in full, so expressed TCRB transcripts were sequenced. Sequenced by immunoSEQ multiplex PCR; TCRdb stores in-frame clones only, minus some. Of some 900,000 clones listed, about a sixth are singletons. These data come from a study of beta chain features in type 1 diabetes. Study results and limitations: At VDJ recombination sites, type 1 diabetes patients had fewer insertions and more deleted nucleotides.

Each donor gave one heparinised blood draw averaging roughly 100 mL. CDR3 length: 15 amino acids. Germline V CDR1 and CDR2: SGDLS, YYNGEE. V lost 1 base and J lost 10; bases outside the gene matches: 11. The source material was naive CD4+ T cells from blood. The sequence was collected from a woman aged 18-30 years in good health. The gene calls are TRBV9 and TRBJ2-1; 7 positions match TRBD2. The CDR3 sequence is CASSVSGTISSEQFF. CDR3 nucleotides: TGTGCCAGCAGCGTATCTGGGACTATTAGCTCAGAGCAGTTCTTC.